Each of the 12 T cell receptor beta chains below was sequenced from the same sample in a study of shared clonotypes between healthy human individuals. Here immunoSEQ multiplex PCR was the method, and the copy in TCRdb shows in-frame clones only, minus some. The sample records around 300,000 clones, around 86% being singletons. Sequencing used memory CD8+ T cells sorted from blood. Subset given: CD45RO+ cells pooled with CCR7-negative TemRA cells. These receptors originate from a man between 18 and 35 years old in good health.

The chain is built from TRBV7-9 and TRBJ1-4, with a tentative D call TRBD1 (5 bases). The ends were cut back, 5 bases at V and 0 bases at J, with 16 bases in the middle. CDR1 is SEHNR, CDR2 FQNEAQ, per germline (reference sequence). The CDR3 runs 17 residues. The CDR3 nucleotides are TGTGCCAGCAGCCATCAGGGACGAGGTCCAACTAATGAAAAACTGTTTTTT. Encoded protein: CASSHQGRGPTNEKLFF. Complete variable domain (other parts from reference TRBV7-9 and TRBJ1-4): DTGVSQNPRHKITKRGQNVTFRCDPISEHNRLYWYRQTLGQGPEFLTYFQNEAQLEKSRLLSDRFSAERPKGSFSTLEIQRTEQGDSAMYLCASSHQGRGPTNEKLFFGSGTQLSVL.

This clone has more than one count but fewer than ten. The rearrangement joins TRBV15 to TRBJ2-7, with a tentative D call TRBD1 (5 bases). Trimming shortened V by 4 bases and J by 4 bases, and 11 bases separated the two germline ends. Germline CDR1 reads LNHNV; CDR2 reads YYDKDF (reference sequence). The CDR3 runs to 13 residues. Here the CDR3 DNA reads TGTGCCACCAGCACGACAGAAAGATACGAGCAGTACTTC. It yields the protein CATSTTERYEQYF.

The chain carries TRBV10-3 and TRBJ2-3; 14 nucleotides line up with TRBD2. This CDR3 has 18 residues. V dropped 6 bases and J dropped 4; count of bases not matched to a gene: 12. In germline, CDR1 is ENHRY, CDR2 SYGVKD. The CDR3 coding sequence is TGTGCCATCAGGACGGGACTAGCGGGGGTCGGAGAGGCAGATACGCAGTATTTT. This codes for CAIRTGLAGVGEADTQYF.

This sequence joins TRBV10-3 and TRBJ2-7, with unresolved D. Germline V gene sequence: CDR1 ENHRY, CDR2 SYGVKD. The germline V and J ends were trimmed by 3 bases and 1 base, with 10 bases remaining between them. This CDR3 contains 14 residues. The CDR3 coding sequence is TGTGCCATCAGTGACCCGGACGGGTCCTACGAGCAGTACTTC. It translates to CAISDPDGSYEQYF.

The rearrangement links TRBV6-5 to TRBJ2-1, with 10 bases that match TRBD2. Germline CDR1 reads MNHEY; CDR2 reads SVGAGI. Losses at the gene ends were 4 bases for V and 4 bases for J; bases not matched to a gene: 4. This CDR3 is built from 15 residues. The CDR3 nucleotides are TGTGCCAGCAGTTTCAGGACTAGCGGTTACAATGAGCAGTTCTTC. Encoded protein: CASSFRTSGYNEQFF.

The CDR3 here is CASSVSPGSQETQYF. The CDR3 DNA sequence: TGTGCCAGCAGCGTAAGCCCGGGGTCCCAAGAGACCCAGTACTTC. V and J are TRBV9 and TRBJ2-5, with D perhaps matching TRBD2 (5 bases). The V and J ends lost 1 base and 1 base respectively, with 11 bases between them. Germline V gene sequence: CDR1 SGDLS, CDR2 YYNGEE. This CDR3 has 15 amino acids.

The V gene is TRBV5-1, the J gene TRBJ2-7; 9 bases map to TRBD2. Germline V gene sequence: CDR1 SGHRS, CDR2 YFSETQ. V lost 4 bases, J lost 7 bases, and 12 bases stayed unmatched. The CDR3 runs 15 residues. CDR3 protein: CASSNTGTSFREQYF. CDR3 sequence (DNA): TGCGCCAGCAGCAACACCGGGACTAGCTTCCGGGAGCAGTACTTC.

The chain combines TRBV5-1 with TRBJ2-3; D remains unclear. This CDR3 has 17 amino acids. With 4 bases removed from V and 0 bases from J, the gap between germline ends came to 18 bases. Germline V lookup: CDR1 SGHRS, CDR2 YFSETQ. CDR3 residues: CASSPENWLPSTDTQYF. CDR3 DNA: TGCGCCAGCAGCCCTGAAAACTGGCTTCCTAGCACAGATACGCAGTATTTT.

The genes are TRBV7-9 and TRBJ2-3; TRBD2 might be the D (6 bases). Germline CDR1 SEHNR, CDR2 FQNEAQ (reference sequence). The CDR3 is 15 residues long. The V end was cut by 3 bases, the J end by 6 bases, with 16 bases between. The CDR3 is CASSFSGRDSDTQYF. In DNA form, the CDR3 reads TGTGCCAGCAGCTTTTCAGGGCGGGACTCGGATACGCAGTATTTT.

The J gene is TRBJ1-5, the V gene TRBV6-6, with 10 positions matching TRBD1. The germline gives CDR1 MNHNY, CDR2 SVGAGI (reference sequence). V dropped 5 bases and J dropped 7; count of bases not matched to a gene: 11. This CDR3 region has 16 residues. The CDR3 bases are TGTGCCAGCAGTCTGAAGCGACAGGGGGCTGGCCAGCCCCAGCATTTT. As protein: CASSLKRQGAGQPQHF.

CDR3 protein: CASSPGGGTYRGRLKDEQYF. The CDR3 bases are TGTGCCAGCTCACCGGGGGGTGGCACCTACAGGGGCCGCCTGAAGGACGAGCAGTACTTC. The V call is TRBV18, the J call TRBJ2-7; possibly TRBD1 for D (7 bases). The CDR3 is made up of 20 amino acids. Trimming removed 3 bases from V and 5 bases from J, with 32 bases in between. Germline V gene lookup returns CDR1 KGHSH and CDR2 LQKENI.

This rearrangement joins TRBV19 to TRBJ1-6; D unclear. The germline V gene encodes CDR1 LNHDA and CDR2 SQIVND (reference sequence). The CDR3 is 16 amino acids. The V gene lost 4 bases and the J gene lost 6 bases, with 16 bases spanning the gap. The CDR3 region is CASSNRRRRGNSPLHF. CDR3 DNA: TGTGCCAGTAGTAACCGTAGGCGTCGAGGTAATTCACCCCTCCACTTT.